A single T cell receptor beta chain is shown here with its context. The specificity of this receptor is unknown. No base quality information exists; no much larger clone differs at one position. This entry is derived from a study of blood T cell repertoires in COVID-19 (TCRdb year 2020). Some background on the complete study: Samples from collaborators originated in the United States, Italy and Spain and spanned both the acute and convalescent phases of COVID-19. The material from the prospective study consisted of cDNA or gDNA derived from T cells, B-cell-depleted T cells, or PBMCs. The dataset comprised deeply sampled blood TCRbeta repertoires from subjects exposed to, actively infected with, or recovered from COVID-19. The repertoires were made available in a free public database intended to serve as a resource for research on the immune response to SARS-CoV-2. Samples came from the ongoing ImmuneRACE study (first 160 participants) plus 1,254 subjects from 6 global collaborators. The sample metadata nearly always contained a de-identified subject ID, COVID-19 status, age in years and sex. Where HLA class I and class II types were available, the types were taken from metadata supplied by the sample provider, not from assay-based typing. Study-wide conclusions, independent of this receptor: The quantity of clinical and demographic metadata differed by source and by participant and was supplied without curation.

Each collaborating institution followed its own protocols to collect whole blood in K2EDTA tubes. For TCRbeta analysis, collaborator samples were shipped as frozen whole blood, as isolated PBMCs, or as DNA extracted from either sample type. TCRbeta CDR3 regions were amplified from genomic DNA by means of the immunoSEQ Assay, a bias-controlled multiplex PCR. Processing in the source paper ran as follows. The number of nucleated cells in each sample was estimated from the amplification of reference gene primers within the assay. To quantify the absolute abundance of each unique TCRbeta CDR3 rearrangement, sequence reads were collapsed and filtered. For each sample, productive Simpson clonality was calculated as the square root of Simpson's diversity index over productive rearrangements. TCRdb re-hosts the immuneACCESS table, in-frame sequences only. Its copies lack some clones; in the studies checked, an unresolved V gene accounts for under half of them, and the cause for the rest is not known. The V and J calls and clone size are taken from that table; D and trimming were inferred from the DNA. In this sample the table shows hundreds of thousands of clones, about 87% of which occur a single time. Around 1.4% of the sample is in the top ten clones.

The germline V gene yields SNHLY for CDR1 and FYNNEI for CDR2. Trimmed from V: 6 bases; trimmed from J: 8 bases; junction bases lacking a gene match: 7. The CDR3 measures 15 amino acids from cysteine to phenylalanine. Only CDR3 DNA remains: 45 bases, in frame from the first base. The sample was peripheral blood. The receptor was derived from a man between 65 and 85 years old with acute or convalescent COVID-19. The V and J segments used are TRBV2 and TRBJ2-3; 14 of the junction bases match TRBD2. The sequenced DNA is TGTGCCAGCAGCCCGACTAGCGGGGGGGCGCGTACGCAGTATTTT. Its coded protein is CASSPTSGGARTQYF.